Presented here are 5 T cell receptor beta chains from one specimen sequenced in a study of blood T cell repertoires in COVID-19. The table came from immunoSEQ multiplex PCR; TCRdb's copy has only in-frame clones and leaves some out. The sample carries 430,000 or so clones, roughly 89% recorded once. Sample: peripheral blood. The origin of the receptors is a man aged 18 to 29 with COVID-19, enrolled during active disease.

The chain combines TRBV3-1 (or the pseudogene TRBV3-2) with TRBJ2-7, with D perhaps matching TRBD1 (6 bases). The CDR3 is 15 amino acids. In germline, CDR1 is LGHDT, CDR2 YNNKEL (reference sequence). Between the trimmed V and J ends, which lost 1 base and 2 bases, there was a span of 12 bases. The CDR3 DNA reads TGTGCCAGCAGCCAAGGTGAGGACAGCCCCTACGAGCAGTACTTC. This gives the protein CASSQGEDSPYEQYF.

The CDR3 region is CASSMFGGDNTGELFF. DNA for the CDR3: TGTGCCAGTAGTATGTTCGGCGGGGATAACACCGGGGAGCTGTTTTTT. The rearrangement uses TRBV19 and TRBJ2-2, with D possibly matching TRBD2 (6 bases). The V end was cut by 3 bases, the J end by 2 bases, with 13 bases between. The CDR3 length is 16 residues. The germline V gene encodes CDR1 LNHDA and CDR2 SQIVND (reference sequence). The complete variable domain, with remaining parts taken from reference TRBV19 and TRBJ2-2, reads DGGITQSPKYLFRKEGQNVTLSCEQNLNHDAMYWYRQDPGQGLRLIYYSQIVNDFQKGDIAEGYSVSREKKESFPLTVTSAQKNPTAFYLCASSMFGGDNTGELFFGEGSRLTVL.

This clone was detected only once. The genes are TRBV15 and TRBJ1-4, with D uncertain. V gave up 0 bases and J gave up 0 bases, with 14 bases separating them. The CDR3 contains 18 residues. Germline V gives CDR1 LNHNV, CDR2 YYDKDF (reference sequence). The CDR3 sequence: CATSRDMWSTATNEKLFF. CDR3 sequence (DNA): TGTGCCACCAGCAGAGATATGTGGTCTACCGCAACTAATGAAAAACTGTTTTTT.

J is TRBJ1-1 and V is TRBV9; D remains unclear. The CDR3 totals 14 residues. The ends were cut back, 2 bases at V and 1 base at J, with 9 bases in the middle. Germline V gene lookup returns CDR1 SGDLS and CDR2 YYNGEE. The CDR3 DNA sequence: TGTGCCAGCAGCGTGATAAGAGGGAACACTGAAGCTTTCTTT. This codes for CASSVIRGNTEAFF.

V usage is TRBV13 and J usage is TRBJ1-5; no clear D. Trimming removed 4 bases from V and 4 bases from J, with 11 bases in between. The CDR3 totals 14 residues. Germline V lookup: CDR1 PRHDT, CDR2 FYEKMQ (reference sequence). DNA for the CDR3: TGTGCCAGCAGCTCCCAGGCGCAGAATCAGCCCCAGCATTTT. The encoded protein is CASSSQAQNQPQHF.